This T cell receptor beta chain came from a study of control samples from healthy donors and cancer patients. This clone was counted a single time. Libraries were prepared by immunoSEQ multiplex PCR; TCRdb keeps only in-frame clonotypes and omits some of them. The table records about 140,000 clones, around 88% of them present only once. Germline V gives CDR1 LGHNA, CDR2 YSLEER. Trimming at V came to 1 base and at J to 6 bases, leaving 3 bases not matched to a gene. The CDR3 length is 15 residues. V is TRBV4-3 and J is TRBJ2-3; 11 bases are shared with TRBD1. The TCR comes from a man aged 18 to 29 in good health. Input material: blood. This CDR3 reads CASSQVGDRGDTQYF. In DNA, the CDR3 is TGCGCCAGCAGCCAAGTGGGGGACAGGGGGGATACGCAGTATTTT.